These 10 T cell receptor beta chains were all obtained from the same sample, sequenced in a study of blood T cell repertoires in COVID-19. Profiled with immunoSEQ multiplex PCR; TCRdb holds only in-frame clones, not every one. This table holds fewer than 200,000 clones, roughly 85% found once. Source material: PBMCs or T cells enriched from blood (not recorded which). The receptor set was obtained from a woman under 30 who had recovered from COVID-19.

The gene calls are TRBV6-2 or TRBV6-3 and TRBJ1-1; D is uncertain. V was trimmed by 4 bases and J by 2 bases, leaving 8 bases between them. Germline V gene sequence: CDR1 MNHEY, CDR2 SVGEGT. The CDR3 covers 13 residues. CDR3 loop: CASSFSANTEAFF. The DNA for the CDR3 is TGTGCCAGCAGTTTCTCGGCTAACACTGAAGCTTTCTTT.

The CDR3 DNA reads TGTGCCAGCAGCCCCTCAGGGTTCAACAATGAGCAGTTCTTC. Protein: CASSPSGFNNEQFF. V gene TRBV9 combines with J gene TRBJ2-1, with D possibly matching TRBD1 (5 bases). Between the trimmed V and J ends, which lost 4 bases and 5 bases, there was a span of 13 bases. The CDR3 has 14 amino acids. Per germline, CDR1 SGDLS and CDR2 YYNGEE. Full variable domain (outside the CDR3, taken from reference TRBV9 and TRBJ2-1): DSGVTQTPKHLITATGQRVTLRCSPRSGDLSVYWYQQSLDQGLQFLIQYYNGEERAKGNILERFSAQQFPDLHSELNLSSLELGDSALYFCASSPSGFNNEQFFGPGTRLTVL.

J is TRBJ2-3 and V is TRBV19; D is perhaps TRBD1 (6 bases). Germline-derived CDR1 and CDR2 are LNHDA and SQIVND (reference sequence). Trimming removed 7 bases at V and 4 bases at J, with 12 bases between. This CDR3 contains 13 residues. For the CDR3, the DNA is TGTGCCAGTATGACTTCAGGGGCAGATACGCAGTATTTT. Amino acid sequence: CASMTSGADTQYF. The variable domain in full, completed from reference TRBV19 and TRBJ2-3, reads DGGITQSPKYLFRKEGQNVTLSCEQNLNHDAMYWYRQDPGQGLRLIYYSQIVNDFQKGDIAEGYSVSREKKESFPLTVTSAQKNPTAFYLCASMTSGADTQYFGPGTRLTVL.

The rearrangement links TRBV6-5 to TRBJ1-3; 8 nucleotides agree with TRBD1. J gave up 8 bases and V 4 bases, and 4 bases lay outside the gene matches. Germline V CDR1 and CDR2: MNHEY, SVGAGI. CDR3 size: 13 residues. This chain's CDR3 is CASSWTGRDTIYF. The CDR3 coding sequence is TGTGCCAGCAGTTGGACAGGGCGGGACACCATATATTTT.

This chain joins TRBV11-2 and TRBJ2-3; no firm D call. V dropped 6 bases and J dropped 4 bases, with 14 bases sitting between them. The V gene's germline CDR1 is SGHAT and CDR2 FQNNGV. CDR3 length equals 14 residues. For the CDR3, the DNA is TGTGCCAGCAGTCTCGGGTCTAGGCCAGATACGCAGTATTTT. Protein sequence: CASSLGSRPDTQYF.

The chain uses TRBV19 and TRBJ1-5; D ambiguous. There are 16 residues in the CDR3. CDR1 is LNHDA, CDR2 SQIVND, per germline (reference sequence). Trimming stripped 5 bases from V and 6 bases from J, with 20 bases between. CDR3 DNA: TGTGCCAGTAGTCCCGACATTTCTCCCTGGGTTCAGCCCCAGCATTTT. Translation gives CASSPDISPWVQPQHF. Using reference TRBV19 and TRBJ1-5 for the parts outside the CDR3, the full variable domain is DGGITQSPKYLFRKEGQNVTLSCEQNLNHDAMYWYRQDPGQGLRLIYYSQIVNDFQKGDIAEGYSVSREKKESFPLTVTSAQKNPTAFYLCASSPDISPWVQPQHFGDGTRLSIL.

The chain links TRBV4-1 to TRBJ1-1; D perhaps matches TRBD1 (6 bases). This CDR3 is 17 amino acids long. Germline V gene data show CDR1 as MGHRA and CDR2 as YSYEKL. Trimming stripped 0 bases from V and 3 bases from J, with 17 bases between. The CDR3 protein is CASSQEPPGGGDTEAFF. Written as DNA, the CDR3 is TGCGCCAGCAGCCAAGAACCGCCGGGAGGGGGGGACACTGAAGCTTTCTTT.

This chain joins TRBV19 and TRBJ1-2, with a weak D call TRBD1 (6 bases). With 6 bases removed from V and 6 bases from J, the gap between germline ends came to 17 bases. Germline values: CDR1 LNHDA, CDR2 SQIVND (reference sequence). The CDR3 sequence is 14 residues long. The CDR3 DNA follows: TGTGCCAGTAGGCAACTTCAGGGGCAGGATGGCTACACCTTC. This sequence encodes CASRQLQGQDGYTF.

CDR3 region: CASSRTGGSTEAFF. CDR3 in DNA: TGTGCCAGCAGTCGGACAGGGGGAAGCACTGAAGCTTTCTTT. The chain combines TRBV2 with TRBJ1-1; 10 bases are a match to TRBD1. Germline CDR1 is SNHLY and CDR2 is FYNNEI. The trim removed 5 bases at V and 4 bases at J, leaving 4 bases unmatched. The CDR3 spans 14 residues.

At least ten counts were recorded for this clone. V and J are TRBV28 and TRBJ1-2; D is undetermined. Deletions cut 4 bases from V and 7 bases from J, with 7 bases between. CDR3 size: 11 residues. Germline-derived CDR1 and CDR2 are MDHEN and SYDVKM. The CDR3 loop reads CASSSYGGYTF. CDR3 coding DNA: TGTGCCAGCAGTTCCTACGGTGGCTACACCTTC.